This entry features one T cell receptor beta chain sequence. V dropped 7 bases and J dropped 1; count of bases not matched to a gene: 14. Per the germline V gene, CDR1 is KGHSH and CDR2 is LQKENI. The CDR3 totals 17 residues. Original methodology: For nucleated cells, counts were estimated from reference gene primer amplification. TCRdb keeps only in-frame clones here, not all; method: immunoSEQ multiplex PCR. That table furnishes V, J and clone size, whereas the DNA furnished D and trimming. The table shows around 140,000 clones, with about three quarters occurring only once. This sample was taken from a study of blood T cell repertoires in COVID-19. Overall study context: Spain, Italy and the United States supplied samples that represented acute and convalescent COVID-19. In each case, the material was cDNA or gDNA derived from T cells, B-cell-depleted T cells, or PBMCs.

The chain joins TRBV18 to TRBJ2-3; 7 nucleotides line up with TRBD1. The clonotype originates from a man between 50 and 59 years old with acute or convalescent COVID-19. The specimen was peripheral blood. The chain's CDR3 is CASFPSMTGWGTDTQYF. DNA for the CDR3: TGTGCCAGCTTCCCCTCGATGACAGGGTGGGGCACAGATACGCAGTATTTT.